One sample yielded the 5 T cell receptor beta chains listed below, sequenced in a study of cytomegalovirus exposure and HLA in healthy donors. Sequenced by immunoSEQ multiplex PCR; TCRdb stores in-frame clones only, minus some. Of roughly 120,000 clones listed, 85% to 95% are singletons. Sequenced input: PBMCs. These receptors all stem from a woman aged 18-29 years in good health and CMV-seronegative.

The chain joins TRBV5-1 to TRBJ1-2; D is perhaps TRBD1 (5 bases). The CDR3 spans 14 residues. The V end lost 4 bases, the J end lost 2 bases, and 12 bases lay between the germline ends. The germline V gene encodes CDR1 SGHRS and CDR2 YFSETQ. CDR3 DNA sequence: TGCGCCAGCAGCCCAACCAGGGCCAACTATGGCTACACCTTC. Protein product: CASSPTRANYGYTF.

This chain connects TRBV7-3 to TRBJ2-5, with 7 positions matching TRBD2. Germline V gene lookup returns CDR1 SGHTA and CDR2 FQGTGA. The CDR3 length is 14 residues. V shed 5 bases, J shed 2 bases, and the junction held 5 bases outside the gene matches. In DNA form, the CDR3 reads TGTGCCAGCAGCCCAACTAGCGTTCAAGAGACCCAGTACTTC. Amino acid sequence: CASSPTSVQETQYF.

The chain is built from TRBV5-1 and TRBJ2-7, with 8 nucleotides matching TRBD2. V lost 0 bases to trimming and J lost 2 bases; unmatched junction nucleotides: 4. The CDR3 consists of 15 residues. From germline, CDR1 is SGHRS and CDR2 YFSETQ. Here the CDR3 reads CASSLVAGGAYEQYF. Here the CDR3 DNA reads TGCGCCAGCAGCTTGGTGGCGGGGGGCGCCTACGAGCAGTACTTC.

This clone was picked up one time. The chain links TRBV27 to TRBJ2-1; the D gene is possibly TRBD2 (7 bases). This CDR3 comprises 14 residues. V was shortened by 3 bases and J by 7 bases, with 13 bases between the two germline ends. Germline V gene lookup returns CDR1 MNHEY and CDR2 SMNVEV (reference sequence). CDR3: CASSFAGAGNEQFF. Here the CDR3 DNA reads TGTGCCAGCAGTTTCGCGGGGGCGGGAAATGAGCAGTTCTTC.

This clone appeared a single time. V is TRBV7-9 and J is TRBJ1-2, with D perhaps TRBD1 (6 bases). This CDR3 contains 15 residues. The V end was cut by 3 bases, the J end by 3 bases, with 14 bases between. From germline, CDR1 is SEHNR and CDR2 FQNEAQ (reference sequence). The CDR3 spells CASSLTRTAHYGYTF. DNA of the CDR3: TGTGCCAGCAGCTTGACCCGGACAGCCCACTATGGCTACACCTTC.